This T cell receptor beta chain comes out of a study of blood T cell repertoires in COVID-19. Across the whole study: Spain, Italy and the United States supplied samples that represented acute and convalescent COVID-19. Sample material is recorded as cDNA or gDNA derived from T cells, B-cell-depleted T cells, or PBMCs.

This clone was counted between two and nine times. In the original processing: Counts of nucleated cells, estimated from reference gene primer amplification, were obtained. Sequencing used immunoSEQ multiplex PCR; TCRdb keeps in-frame clones, though not all of them. The V and J calls and clone size come from that table; D and trimming were worked out from the DNA. The sample has about 68,000 clones, approximately 88% seen once; the top ten hold 8% to 9%. Germline V gene data show CDR1 as ENHRY and CDR2 as SYGVKD. CDR3 size: 14 residues. The germline V and J ends were trimmed by 1 base and 2 bases, with 9 bases remaining between them.

The chain has TRBV10-3 and TRBJ2-7; D perhaps matches TRBD1 (6 bases). The source material was peripheral blood. The TCR was taken from a man in his forties or fifties with active COVID-19. The CDR3 bases are TGTGCCATCAGTGAGTTCAGGGGTCCCTACGAGCAGTACTTC. As protein: CAISEFRGPYEQYF.